This T cell receptor beta chain originates from a study of blood T cell repertoires in COVID-19. Study context: COVID-19 samples collected from the United States, Italy and Spain covered acute and convalescent phases. PBMCs, B-cell-depleted T cells, or T cells provided the cDNA or gDNA that made up the material.

As processed by the authors: Reference gene primer amplification in the assay estimated nucleated cell counts. The repertoire was sequenced with immunoSEQ multiplex PCR; TCRdb's copy has only in-frame clones and lacks some. V and J calls and clone size are given by that table; D and trimming were obtained from the DNA. Among some 200,000 clones, around 90% were seen once, and the ten largest hold around 1.6%. This CDR3 has 16 amino acids. In germline, CDR1 is SGHNT, CDR2 YYREEE (reference sequence). Trimming took 4 bases from V and 3 from J, leaving 17 bases between them. The clonotype originates from a man aged 18 to 29 with active or convalescent COVID-19. The chain employs TRBV5-4 and TRBJ1-3; D is uncertain. The sequenced material came from peripheral blood. This chain's CDR3 is CASSPNAGFGGNTIYF. CDR3 in DNA: TGTGCCAGCAGCCCCAACGCGGGTTTTGGTGGAAACACCATATATTTT.